These T cell receptor beta chains were read from a single sample in a study of T cell responses to AZD1222 COVID-19 vaccine. Sequenced by immunoSEQ multiplex PCR; TCRdb stores in-frame clones only, minus some. The sample yields 70,000 to 90,000 clones, more than 75% seen once. Sequencing used peripheral blood, obtained 28 days after the second AZD1222 dose. The receptors stem from an adult who received the AZD1222 COVID-19 vaccine. Each CDR3 is given with its conserved first and last residue. D genes are given only for firm matches. Where a row states a size, it is once, few, many or the class of an expanded clone; other rows omit it.

D gene | J gene | clone size | V gene | CDR3 DNA | CDR3 protein
. | TRBJ2-1 | . | TRBV30 | TGTGCCTGGAGAGGTAATAACAATGAGCAGTTCTTC | CAWRGNNNEQFF
. | TRBJ1-1 | . | TRBV6-5 | TGTGCCAGCAGCCGGGGTTTGGGGAACACTGAAGCTTTCTTT | CASSRGLGNTEAFF
. | TRBJ1-6 | . | TRBV7-2 | TGTGCCAGCAACTCACAGGGTCTTAATTCACCCCTCCACTTT | CASNSQGLNSPLHF
. | TRBJ1-3 | once | TRBV2 | TGTGCCACTTACAGGGGAAACACCATATATTTT | CATYRGNTIYF
. | TRBJ1-2 | . | TRBV6-5 | TGTGCCAGCAGTTACGGAGGGGCCCCCTATGGCTACACCTTC | CASSYGGAPYGYTF
TRBD1 | TRBJ2-7 | . | TRBV6-5 | TGTGCCAGCACCGGGACTGGGACAGGGGACTACGAGCAGTACTTC | CASTGTGTGDYEQYF
. | TRBJ2-1 | . | TRBV11-2 | TGTGCCAGCCTCGCCAGCTCCTACAATGAGCAGTTCTTC | CASLASSYNEQFF
. | TRBJ2-1 | . | TRBV12-3/TRBV12-4 | TGTGCCAGCAGTTCTACAGGAAACAATGAGCAGTTCTTC | CASSSTGNNEQFF
TRBD1 | TRBJ2-7 | . | TRBV28 | TGTGCCAGCAGTTCGGGACAGGGGTCCTACGAGCAGTACTTC | CASSSGQGSYEQYF
. | TRBJ1-2 | . | TRBV6-6 | TGTGCCAGCAGTTACCCCGCAGGGGCGAACGGCTACACCTTC | CASSYPAGANGYTF
. | TRBJ1-2 | once | TRBV7-2 | TGTGCCAGCAGCTCCTATAGACGGGACGACGAAAATGGCTACACCTTC | CASSSYRRDDENGYTF
. | TRBJ1-2 | . | TRBV30 | TGTGCCTGGAGAATTGGGGGGGGTTGCACCTTC | CAWRIGGGCTF
. | TRBJ2-1 | . | TRBV3-1/TRBV3-2 | TGTGCCAGCAGCCAAGATTATGCTGCCCCCCAACAATTGGGTAATGAGCAGTTCTTC | CASSQDYAAPQQLGNEQFF
. | TRBJ1-2 | . | TRBV7-9 | TGTGCCAGCAGCTCAGAAAATTCTGATGGCTACACCTTC | CASSSENSDGYTF
. | TRBJ2-1 | . | TRBV2 | TGTGCCAGCGGTGACGGCTCCAGCTCCTACAATGAGCAGTTCTTC | CASGDGSSSYNEQFF
. | TRBJ1-2 | once | TRBV19 | TGTGCCAGTAGTATAGTAGGACAGACCTTTGACGGCTACACCTTC | CASSIVGQTFDGYTF
. | TRBJ2-2 | . | TRBV7-8 | TGTGCCAGCAGCCCGGACAGATGGAACACCGGGGAGCTGTTTTTT | CASSPDRWNTGELFF
. | TRBJ2-1 | . | TRBV15 | TGTGCCACCGAACGCAGGGATTACAATGAGCAGTTCTTC | CATERRDYNEQFF
TRBD2 | TRBJ2-5 | . | TRBV7-9 | TGTGCCAGCAGCCGACGTGAATTAGCGGGGAAAGAGACCCAGTACTTC | CASSRRELAGKETQYF
. | TRBJ1-3 | . | TRBV7-9 | TGTGCCAGCAGCTTAGCGACAGGCTCCGGAAACACCATATATTTT | CASSLATGSGNTIYF
. | TRBJ2-2 | . | TRBV7-6 | TGTGCCAGCAGTCTTCTCACCGGGGAGCTGTTTTTT | CASSLLTGELFF
. | TRBJ1-5 | . | TRBV15 | TGTGCCACCAGCAACCGGGCCCATGAGCCCCAGCATTTT | CATSNRAHEPQHF
. | TRBJ1-1 | . | TRBV7-3 | TGTGCCAGCAGCCCAGGGCGTCTCCGAACTGAAGCTTTCTTT | CASSPGRLRTEAFF
. | TRBJ1-1 | . | TRBV5-1 | TGCGCCAGCAGCTCGGGGACGACGAACACTGAAGCTTTCTTT | CASSSGTTNTEAFF
TRBD1 | TRBJ1-6 | . | TRBV9 | TGTGCCAGCAGCCCCCAGTCCGGGACAGGGGTTAATTCACCCCTCCACTTT | CASSPQSGTGVNSPLHF
. | TRBJ1-1 | . | TRBV19 | TGTGCCAGTAGTTCAGGCATGAACACTGAAGCTTTCTTT | CASSSGMNTEAFF
. | TRBJ1-1 | . | TRBV3-1/TRBV3-2 | TGTGCCAGCAGCCAAGGTTCATTGGTAGGGGGGGCCGGGAAAGCTTTCTTT | CASSQGSLVGGAGKAFF
. | TRBJ2-2 | . | TRBV6-1 | TGTGCCAGCAGTGAGACTTGGATCACCGGGGAGCTGTTTTTT | CASSETWITGELFF
. | TRBJ1-3 | . | TRBV19 | TGTGCCAGTAGTATCCGAGACTCTGGAAACACCATATATTTT | CASSIRDSGNTIYF
. | TRBJ2-5 | . | TRBV5-5 | TGTGCCAGCAGCTTGACCGAGGGCTGGGGAGAGACCCAGTACTTC | CASSLTEGWGETQYF
. | TRBJ2-5 | . | TRBV5-4 | TGTGCCAGCAGCTCGAGGGACACCCAGAGCAAAGAGACCCAGTACTTC | CASSSRDTQSKETQYF
. | TRBJ2-7 | . | TRBV7-8 | TGTGCCAGCAGCTTAGGTGGGGTGAGGGGCTACGAGCAGTACTTC | CASSLGGVRGYEQYF
. | TRBJ2-7 | . | TRBV3-1/TRBV3-2 | TGTGCCAGCAGCCACGCCAGCTCCTACGAGCAGTACTTC | CASSHASSYEQYF
TRBD1 | TRBJ2-2 | . | TRBV10-1 | TGCGCCAGCAGCTCGGACAGGGAAGGGATGGACGGGGAGCTGTTTTTT | CASSSDREGMDGELFF
. | TRBJ2-1 | . | TRBV29-1 | TGCAGCGTTGTCCAGGGTGCGAGCGGTGTTCCGTTCTTC | CSVVQGASGVPFF
TRBD1 | TRBJ1-2 | . | TRBV12-3/TRBV12-4 | TGTGCCAGCAGTCCGGGGACAGTCGCGGCCACCTTC | CASSPGTVAATF
TRBD2 | TRBJ2-1 | . | TRBV2 | TGTGCCACCGGGGGAGCGGGGGGGTACAATGAGCAGTTCTTC | CATGGAGGYNEQFF
TRBD1 | TRBJ2-7 | once | TRBV9 | TGTGCCAGCAGCTCGGGACAGGGGTTCGACGAGCAGTACTTC | CASSSGQGFDEQYF
TRBD1 | TRBJ2-2 | . | TRBV6-5 | TGTGCCAGCAGCGACAGGGGGCTGAACGGGGAGCTGTTTTTT | CASSDRGLNGELFF
. | TRBJ1-5 | . | TRBV18 | TGTGCCAGCTCACGGTACGGGACGGACGACCAGCCCCAGCATTTT | CASSRYGTDDQPQHF
. | TRBJ1-3 | . | TRBV5-1 | TGCGCCAGCAGCAGAGGGTGGGACACGGGAAACACCATATATTTT | CASSRGWDTGNTIYF
. | TRBJ2-5 | once | TRBV3-1/TRBV3-2 | TGTGCCAGCAGCTTGGAGGAGACCCAGTACTTC | CASSLEETQYF
TRBD2 | TRBJ2-7 | . | TRBV7-2 | TGTGCCAGCAGCTCTCAAGGGAACGCAGCGGGGAACGACGAGCAGTACTTC | CASSSQGNAAGNDEQYF
. | TRBJ2-1 | . | TRBV7-2 | TGTGCCAGCAGCTTAGGTCCGGGAAACCAATATGAGCAGTTCTTC | CASSLGPGNQYEQFF
TRBD1 | TRBJ1-1 | . | TRBV30 | TGTGCGCGCAGGACAGGGAGGTCTGAAGCTTTCTTT | CARRTGRSEAFF